This TCR delta chain was sequenced during a study of gammadelta T cells in human blood. Findings of the study overall: Microbial exposure appeared to drive polyclonal γδ T cell expansion after birth.

V shed 1 base, J shed 0 bases, and the junction held 15 bases outside the gene matches. Germline V gives CDR1 GEAIGNYY, CDR2 EKD. This CDR3 is built from 20 residues. This clone is hyperexpanded (1% or more) by share. Its cognate antigen is unknown. The sample contains more than one DNA sequence encoding this CDR3. TCRdb repeated clone calling on the RT-PCR reads with CATT. Here the sample spans roughly 620 delta-chain clones, 10% to 12% being singletons. The chain couples TRDV2 to TRDJ1, with TRDD3 identical over 11 bases. The origin of this receptor is a human donor. The material sequenced was Vgamma9Vdelta2 gamma-delta T cells from adult blood. The CDR3 spells CACDTIPGMGDTTYTDKLIF. The CDR3 region has the DNA TGTGCCTGTGACACGATCCCGGGGATGGGGGATACGACCTACACCGATAAACTCATCTTT.